Listed below are T cell receptor beta chains from one sample, sequenced in a study of cytomegalovirus exposure and HLA in healthy donors. Clones were sequenced by immunoSEQ multiplex PCR, and TCRdb holds only the in-frame ones, with some missing. Altogether fewer than 200,000 clones are present, 60% to 80% being singletons, with the ten largest covering 3.7%. Specimen: PBMCs. The receptor source for this set is a man aged 25-40 years in good health and CMV-seropositive. The CDR3 runs from the conserved cysteine through the conserved F or W.

>TRBJ2-6|TRBV2|15
CATDLGGTGANVLTF
>TRBJ1-6|TRBV6-4|14
CASSDSGGNSPLHF
>TRBJ2-1|TRBV5-1|14
CASNPSGVYNEQFF
>TRBJ2-3|TRBV28|16
CASSSPGTSSTDTQYF
>TRBJ1-1|TRBV7-9|14
CASSLNPPYTEAFF
>TRBJ2-2|TRBV11-2|15
CASSPQIGGTGELFF
>TRBJ1-1|TRBV4-1|13
CASSQNGSPEAFF
>TRBJ2-7|TRBV27|15
CASSGDREGSYEQYF
>TRBJ2-7|TRBV6-1|12
CASQRGIWEQYF
>TRBJ2-2|TRBV7-2|15
CASSYHIGDTGELFF
>TRBJ1-5|TRBV6-1|15
CATGGREGSNQPQHF
>TRBJ1-4|TRBV5-1|15
CASSLAGTTNEKLFF
>TRBJ1-6|TRBV5-6|16
CASSLSPWAVRSPLHF
>TRBJ2-7|TRBV7-3|11
CASSLSYEQYF
>TRBJ2-1|TRBV11-2|15
CASSPSGGAGNEQFF
>TRBJ2-3|TRBV10-3|13
CAIRWTSTDTQYF
>TRBJ2-3|TRBV5-1|16
CASSSMGLADTDTQYF
>TRBJ1-3|TRBV7-2|15
CASSEDDSPGNTIYF
>TRBJ2-1|TRBV19|16
CASSLDRDRDDNEQFF
>TRBJ1-5|TRBV28|16
CASSSRQDRGIGPQHF
>TRBJ2-7|TRBV7-2|15
CASSLAPGQGYEQYF
>TRBJ1-1|TRBV5-1|15
CASSPTGPGDTEAFF
>TRBJ2-3|TRBV5-1|14
CASSGQGGTDTQYF
>TRBJ2-3|TRBV6-5|15
CASSYNIPGGDTQYF